This TCR beta chain was profiled in a study of identical twins. This clonotype showed up many times. CDR3 length equals 13 residues. Germline CDR1 MNHEY, CDR2 SVGEGT. Trimming removed 2 bases at V and 0 bases at J, with 5 bases between. TCRdb recomputed calls from the 5' RACE reads with MiXCR, one row per CDR3 protein. The repertoire has 600,000 to 850,000 distinct CDR3 sequences, roughly 18% of them found once; the top ten carry less than 15%. These records were also assigned to another study, of T cells expressing NK-cell markers. That work states: With respect to HCMV, most of the eight sequenced donors were seropositive, and one was seronegative.

The sample taken for sequencing was PBMCs. The sequence was collected from a woman younger than 30 in good health. V is TRBV6-2 or TRBV6-3 and J is TRBJ2-7, with unresolved D. The CDR3 loop reads CASSYPNSYEQYF. The CDR3 nucleotides read TGTGCCAGCAGTTACCCGAACTCCTACGAGCAGTACTTC.